This TCR beta chain was observed in a study of cytomegalovirus exposure and HLA in healthy donors. As for the study in general: Genetic ancestry analysis placed under 90% of the 398 donors that were genotyped in the Caucasian-associated cluster.

CDR1 is SGHDT, CDR2 YYEEEE, per germline. Losses at the gene ends were 2 bases for V and 2 bases for J; bases not matched to a gene: 10. The CDR3 loop spans 17 amino acids. PCR employed 60 Vbeta and 13 Jbeta primers. The assay was immunoSEQ multiplex PCR, and TCRdb's table has in-frame clones only and misses some. This sample has around 150,000 clones; around 76% occur once, and the top ten carry 2.5% to 3.5%. General observations from the study: TCR sequences were mostly rare, though some public TCRs occurred in many donors. As a later analysis revealed, most CMV-associated TCR beta chains appeared HLA-restricted. In a later analysis, across HLA loci, associated TCR counts were highest for DRB1, lowest for HLA-C.

With respect to this clone: Antigen unknown.

Sequenced sample: PBMCs. The sequence came from a male donor in good health and CMV-seronegative. This rearrangement joins TRBV5-6 to TRBJ1-3, with 7 bases lining up with TRBD1. For the CDR3, the DNA is TGTGCCAGCAGCTTAGGGACAGTCTCCACTCCTGGAAACACCATATATTTT. This sequence encodes CASSLGTVSTPGNTIYF.